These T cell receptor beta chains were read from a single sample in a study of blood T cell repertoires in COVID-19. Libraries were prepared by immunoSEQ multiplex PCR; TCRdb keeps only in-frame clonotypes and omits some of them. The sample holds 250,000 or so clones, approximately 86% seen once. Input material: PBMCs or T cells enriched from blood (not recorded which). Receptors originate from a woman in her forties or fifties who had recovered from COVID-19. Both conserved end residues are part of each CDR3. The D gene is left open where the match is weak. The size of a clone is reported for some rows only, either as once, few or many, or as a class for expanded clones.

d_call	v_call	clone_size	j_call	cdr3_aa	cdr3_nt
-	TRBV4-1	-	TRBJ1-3	CASSPKASGPRANSGNTIYF	TGCGCCAGCAGCCCCAAGGCCTCAGGGCCCAGGGCCAACTCTGGAAACACCATATATTTT
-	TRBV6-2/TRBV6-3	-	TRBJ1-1	CASSNTEVEAFF	TGTGCCAGCAGCAACACAGAAGTTGAAGCTTTCTTT
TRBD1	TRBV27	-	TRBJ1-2	CASSPQGWGGYTF	TGTGCCAGCAGCCCACAGGGGTGGGGCGGCTACACCTTC
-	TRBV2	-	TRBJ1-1	CATAINTEAFF	TGTGCCACCGCGATCAACACTGAAGCTTTCTTT
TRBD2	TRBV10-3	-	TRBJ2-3	CAISESGLAGATDTQYF	TGTGCCATCAGTGAGTCAGGACTAGCGGGAGCAACAGATACGCAGTATTTT
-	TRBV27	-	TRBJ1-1	CASSSLGLSTEAFF	TGTGCCAGCAGCTCCCTAGGTCTATCCACTGAAGCTTTCTTT
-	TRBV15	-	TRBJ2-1	CATREPSYNEQFF	TGTGCCACCAGGGAGCCAAGCTACAATGAGCAGTTCTTC
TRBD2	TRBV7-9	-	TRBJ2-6	CASSLGLAGAGANVLTF	TGTGCCAGCAGCTTGGGACTAGCGGGAGCTGGGGCCAACGTCCTGACTTTC
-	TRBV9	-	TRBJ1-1	CASSVTGTNTEAFF	TGTGCCAGCAGCGTAACGGGAACGAACACTGAAGCTTTCTTT
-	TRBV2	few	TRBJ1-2	CASSERRGENYGYTF	TGTGCCAGCAGTGAACGTCGGGGAGAGAACTATGGCTACACCTTC
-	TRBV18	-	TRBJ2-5	CASSPGGTSSQETQYF	TGTGCCAGCTCACCGGGAGGAACGAGTTCACAAGAGACCCAGTACTTC
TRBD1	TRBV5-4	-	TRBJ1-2	CASSQKSRTGNYGYTF	TGTGCCAGCAGCCAAAAGTCTAGGACAGGGAACTATGGCTACACCTTC
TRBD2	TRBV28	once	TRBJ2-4	CATASWGLAGGIQYF	TGTGCCACCGCCTCGTGGGGACTAGCTGGGGGCATTCAGTACTTC
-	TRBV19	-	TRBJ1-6	CASRETAARGSPLHF	TGTGCCAGTAGGGAGACTGCTGCAAGGGGTTCACCCCTCCACTTT
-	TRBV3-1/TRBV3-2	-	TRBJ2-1	CASSHSTERGSSYNEQFF	TGTGCCAGCAGCCATTCAACCGAGAGGGGGAGCTCCTACAATGAGCAGTTCTTC
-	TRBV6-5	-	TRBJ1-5	CASMAGSNQPQHF	TGTGCCAGCATGGCGGGAAGCAATCAGCCCCAGCATTTT
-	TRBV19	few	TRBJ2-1	CASSRQPAGNEQFF	TGTGCCAGTAGTAGGCAGCCAGCGGGCAATGAGCAGTTCTTC
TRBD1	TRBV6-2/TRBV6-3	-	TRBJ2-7	CASSLQGLASYEQYF	TGTGCCAGCAGTCTACAGGGGCTTGCATCCTACGAGCAGTACTTC
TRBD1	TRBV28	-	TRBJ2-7	CASSTTSGQAGDEQYF	TGTGCCAGCAGTACCACCTCCGGACAGGCGGGCGACGAGCAGTACTTC
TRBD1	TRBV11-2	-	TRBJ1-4	CASSLGTGDATNEKLFF	TGTGCCAGCAGCTTAGGTACAGGGGACGCAACTAATGAAAAACTGTTTTTT
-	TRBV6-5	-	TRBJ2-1	CASSYGSNEQFF	TGTGCCAGCAGTTACGGCAGCAATGAGCAGTTCTTC
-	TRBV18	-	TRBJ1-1	CASSPSDSREAFF	TGTGCCAGCTCACCAAGTGACAGCCGCGAAGCTTTCTTT
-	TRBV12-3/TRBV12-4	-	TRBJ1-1	CASSFTPGGRAFF	TGTGCCAGCAGTTTCACCCCGGGGGGACGAGCTTTCTTT
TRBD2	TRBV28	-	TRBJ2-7	CASSSAGGPYEQYF	TGTGCCAGCAGTTCAGCGGGAGGGCCCTACGAGCAGTACTTC
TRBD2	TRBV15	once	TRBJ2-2	CATSRTSGRAAGELFF	TGTGCCACCAGCAGAACTAGCGGGAGGGCCGCCGGGGAGCTGTTTTTT
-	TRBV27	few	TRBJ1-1	CASRAQLGGNTEAFF	TGTGCCAGCAGGGCGCAGCTCGGCGGAAACACTGAAGCTTTCTTT
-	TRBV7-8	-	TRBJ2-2	CASRLNAGELFF	TGTGCCAGCAGACTCAACGCCGGGGAGCTGTTTTTT
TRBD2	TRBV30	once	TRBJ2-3	CAWTAGVWREAPSTDTQYF	TGTGCCTGGACCGCCGGGGTTTGGCGGGAGGCCCCAAGCACAGATACGCAGTATTTT
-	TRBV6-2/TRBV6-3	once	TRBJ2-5	CASSYSSRETQYF	TGTGCCAGCAGTTACTCCAGTCGAGAGACCCAGTACTTC
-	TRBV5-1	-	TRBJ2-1	CASGTASPGRTYNEQFF	TGCGCCAGCGGGACGGCGTCTCCCGGGAGAACCTACAATGAGCAGTTCTTC
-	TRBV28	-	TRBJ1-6	CASRQTGNSPLHF	TGTGCCAGCAGACAGACGGGAAATTCACCCCTCCACTTT
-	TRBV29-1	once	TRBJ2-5	CSGFSGSELGETQYF	TGCAGCGGCTTCTCGGGGTCCGAGTTAGGAGAGACCCAGTACTTC
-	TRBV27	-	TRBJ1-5	CASKLGGSNQPQHF	TGTGCCAGCAAACTTGGGGGGAGCAATCAGCCCCAGCATTTT
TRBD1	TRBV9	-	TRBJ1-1	CASSALGDSSEAFF	TGTGCCAGCAGCGCCCTCGGGGACAGCTCTGAAGCTTTCTTT
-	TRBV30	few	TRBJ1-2	CAWSVAGNYGYTF	TGTGCCTGGAGTGTAGCAGGGAACTATGGCTACACCTTC
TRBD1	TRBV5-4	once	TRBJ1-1	CASSTIRQGTEAFF	TGTGCCAGCAGCACTATTCGACAGGGCACTGAAGCTTTCTTT
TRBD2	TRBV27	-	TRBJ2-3	CASSPWTSGRTDTQYF	TGTGCCAGCTCCCCCTGGACTAGCGGCCGCACAGATACGCAGTATTTT
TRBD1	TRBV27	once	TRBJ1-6	CASSPGGYNSPLHF	TGTGCCAGCAGTCCAGGGGGCTATAATTCACCCCTCCACTTT
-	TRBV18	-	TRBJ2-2	CASSPLVQSNTGELFF	TGTGCCAGCTCACCATTGGTGCAGTCGAACACCGGGGAGCTGTTTTTT
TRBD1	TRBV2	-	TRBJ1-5	CASRNRGGNQPQHF	TGTGCCAGCAGGAACAGGGGTGGCAATCAGCCCCAGCATTTT
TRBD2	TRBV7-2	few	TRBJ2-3	CASSSGLASTDTQYF	TGTGCCAGCAGCTCGGGACTAGCGTCAACAGATACGCAGTATTTT
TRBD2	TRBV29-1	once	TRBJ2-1	CSVGTSGGEQFF	TGCAGCGTTGGGACTAGCGGAGGTGAGCAGTTCTTC
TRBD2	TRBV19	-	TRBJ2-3	CASSISGIGDTQYF	TGTGCCAGTAGCATTAGCGGGATTGGTGATACGCAGTATTTT
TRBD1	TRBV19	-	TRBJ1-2	CASSGGTAYGYTF	TGTGCCAGTAGTGGGGGGACAGCCTATGGCTACACCTTC
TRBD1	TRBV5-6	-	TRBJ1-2	CASSTQGAPGGYTF	TGTGCCAGCAGCACACAGGGGGCGCCGGGTGGCTACACCTTC
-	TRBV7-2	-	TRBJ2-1	CASSAGHGGNNEQFF	TGTGCCAGCAGCGCCGGACACGGGGGAAACAATGAGCAGTTCTTC
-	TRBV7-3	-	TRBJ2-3	CASSLTGILTDTQYF	TGTGCCAGCAGCTTGACGGGGATACTCACAGATACGCAGTATTTT
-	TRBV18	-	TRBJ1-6	CASSPTEGGHSPLHF	TGTGCCAGCTCACCTACCGAGGGGGGGCATTCACCCCTCCACTTT
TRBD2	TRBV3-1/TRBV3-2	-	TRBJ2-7	CASSQETTSGFSYEQYF	TGTGCCAGCAGCCAAGAAACGACTAGCGGTTTCTCCTACGAGCAGTACTTC
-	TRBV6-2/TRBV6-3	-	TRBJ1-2	CASSYTGITNYGYTF	TGTGCCAGCAGTTACACAGGAATCACTAACTATGGCTACACCTTC
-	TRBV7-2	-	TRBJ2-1	CASSLRREGEQFF	TGTGCCAGCAGCTTACGGCGGGAAGGGGAGCAGTTCTTC
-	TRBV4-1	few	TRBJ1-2	CASSQAATGLVGYTF	TGCGCCAGCAGCCAAGCTGCCACAGGGCTTGTTGGCTACACCTTC
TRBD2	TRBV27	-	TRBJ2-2	CASSSPPRVSGRGNTGELFF	TGTGCCAGCAGTTCCCCCCCTCGAGTTAGCGGGAGAGGAAACACCGGGGAGCTGTTTTTT
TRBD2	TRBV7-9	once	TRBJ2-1	CASRQLAGGLKSVNEQFF	TGTGCCAGCAGGCAACTAGCGGGAGGCCTTAAATCTGTGAATGAGCAGTTCTTC
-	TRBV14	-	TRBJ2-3	CASSQDWPQYF	TGTGCCAGCAGCCAAGATTGGCCGCAGTATTTT